Each of the 32 T cell receptor beta chains below was sequenced from the same sample in a study of blood T cell repertoires in COVID-19. Assay used: immunoSEQ multiplex PCR; TCRdb lists only in-frame clones, some missing. The table has tens of thousands of clones, 70% to 85% seen once. Sequencing used peripheral blood. The receptor source for this set is a man in his sixties with acute or convalescent COVID-19.

This clone has a single count. As DNA, the CDR3 is TGTGCCAGCAGCGAACGCAGGGGGCGCGCCGGATGGGATGGCTACACCTTC. It yields the protein CASSERRGRAGWDGYTF. The chain uses TRBV6-1 and TRBJ1-2; 8 nucleotides align to TRBD1. This CDR3 is built from 17 residues. J gave up 6 bases and V 6 bases, and 18 bases lay outside the gene matches. Germline CDR1 reads MNHNS; CDR2 reads SASEGT.

This clone was seen only a few times. The chain has TRBV19 and TRBJ1-6; 10 bases line up with TRBD1. V dropped 4 bases and J dropped 8; count of bases not matched to a gene: 5. The CDR3 is 15 amino acids. CDR1 and CDR2 from the germline V gene are LNHDA and SQIVND (reference sequence). The CDR3 nucleotides are TGTGCCAGTAGTACGGGGGACAGGGGAGATTCACCCCTCCACTTT. It codes for CASSTGDRGDSPLHF.

The chain couples TRBV29-1 to TRBJ1-2, with 8 nucleotides matching TRBD1. Germline V gene lookup returns CDR1 SQVTM and CDR2 ANQGSEA. The CDR3 is 12 residues long. The junction had 4 bases not matched to a gene; V was cut back by 6 bases and J by 4 bases. DNA for the CDR3: TGCAGCGTCGTCAGGGGGCCCTATGGCTACACCTTC. Its protein is CSVVRGPYGYTF.

The rearrangement uses TRBV3-1 (or the pseudogene TRBV3-2) and TRBJ2-1, with TRBD2 matching over 8 bases. The CDR3 runs to 17 residues. V lost 0 bases and J lost 16; bases outside the gene matches: 20. Germline-derived CDR1 and CDR2 are LGHDT and YNNKEL (reference sequence). The CDR3 here is CASSQDLRGGLSSPFFF. For the CDR3, the DNA is TGTGCCAGCAGCCAAGATCTTCGGGGGGGGCTGTCCTCCCCCTTTTTCTTC.

The chain combines TRBV5-1 with TRBJ2-6; 10 nucleotides agree with TRBD1. Trimming removed 4 bases from V and 4 bases from J; junction bases left unmatched: 14. Germline V gives CDR1 SGHRS, CDR2 YFSETQ. The CDR3 extends over 19 amino acids. CDR3 loop: CASSRGQGTIALGANVLTF. The DNA for the CDR3 is TGCGCCAGCAGCAGGGGACAGGGGACAATTGCCCTGGGGGCCAACGTCCTGACTTTC. Filled out from reference TRBV5-1 and TRBJ2-6, the complete variable domain reads KAGVTQTPRYLIKTRGQQVTLSCSPISGHRSVSWYQQTPGQGLQFLFEYFSETQRNKGNFPGRFSGRQFSNSRSEMNVSTLELGDSALYLCASSRGQGTIALGANVLTFGAGSRLTVL.

This chain connects TRBV18 to TRBJ1-2, with D hard to call. The CDR3 runs to 16 residues. V shed 1 base and J shed 8 bases, with 20 bases lying between them. Looked up from germline, CDR1 is KGHSH and CDR2 is LQKENI. The CDR3 protein is CASSPRLSAPEEGYTF. The CDR3 coding sequence is TGTGCCAGCTCACCACGGCTGTCAGCTCCTGAGGAGGGCTACACCTTC.

This clone was counted a single time. J is TRBJ2-1 and V is TRBV7-8; 9 bases agree with TRBD1. V lost 5 bases to trimming and J lost 6 bases; unmatched junction nucleotides: 14. Germline CDR1 is SGHVS and CDR2 is FQNEAQ. The CDR3 is 17 residues long. The CDR3 DNA reads TGTGCCAGCAGCCCAAAAACACCGGGACAGGGATCCAATGAGCAGTTCTTC. It encodes CASSPKTPGQGSNEQFF.

This sequence joins TRBV29-1 and TRBJ2-7, with TRBD1 identical over 9 bases. CDR3 size: 20 residues. J gave up 5 bases and V 2 bases, and 25 bases lay outside the gene matches. Per germline, CDR1 SQVTM and CDR2 ANQGSEA. CDR3 nucleotides: TGCAGCGTTGAACATACCACTCCGGGACAGGGTTTCAAGATGGACGACGAGCAGTACGTC. Encoded protein: CSVEHTTPGQGFKMDDEQYV.

V is TRBV9 and J is TRBJ1-4, with 8 nucleotides matching TRBD1. V lost 3 bases to trimming and J lost 10 bases; unmatched junction nucleotides: 17. Per germline, CDR1 SGDLS and CDR2 YYNGEE. The CDR3 runs 17 residues. In DNA form, the CDR3 reads TGTGCCAGCAGCGCGACGGGACAGGAAAGCGGCAAGGGAAAACTGTTTTTT. Its protein is CASSATGQESGKGKLFF.

The rearrangement uses TRBV5-1 and TRBJ1-2; D is unclear. The V end lost 1 base, the J end lost 4 bases, and 8 bases lay between the germline ends. This CDR3 comprises 13 residues. Germline V gene sequence: CDR1 SGHRS, CDR2 YFSETQ. CDR3 in amino acids: CASSLRSGYGYTF. In nucleotides, the CDR3 is TGCGCCAGCAGCTTGAGGTCAGGCTATGGCTACACCTTC. Drawing the rest from reference TRBV5-1 and TRBJ1-2, the complete variable domain is KAGVTQTPRYLIKTRGQQVTLSCSPISGHRSVSWYQQTPGQGLQFLFEYFSETQRNKGNFPGRFSGRQFSNSRSEMNVSTLELGDSALYLCASSLRSGYGYTFGSGTRLTVV.

V is TRBV28 and J is TRBJ2-5, with 9 positions matching TRBD1. Per germline, CDR1 MDHEN and CDR2 SYDVKM. The CDR3 has 15 residues. Trimming removed 4 bases from V and 5 bases from J; junction bases left unmatched: 8. The CDR3 DNA is TGTGCCAGCAGTTCGGGGACAGGGTCGGTGGAGACCCAGTACTTC. It specifies CASSSGTGSVETQYF. The whole variable domain, filled in from reference TRBV28 and TRBJ2-5, reads DVKVTQSSRYLVKRTGEKVFLECVQDMDHENMFWYRQDPGLGLRLIYFSYDVKMKEKGDIPEGYSVSREKKERFSLILESASTNQTSMYLCASSSGTGSVETQYFGPGTRLLVL.

This clone was counted between two and nine times. V gene TRBV3-1 (or the pseudogene TRBV3-2) combines with J gene TRBJ2-7; perhaps TRBD1 as D (5 bases). Trimming removed 0 bases from V and 7 bases from J, with 16 bases in between. The CDR3 has 15 amino acids. Per germline, CDR1 LGHDT and CDR2 YNNKEL (reference sequence). CDR3: CASSQDYTGKREQYV. Here the CDR3 DNA reads TGTGCCAGCAGCCAAGATTATACAGGAAAGAGGGAGCAGTACGTC.

This clone was recorded a few times. The V and J genes are TRBV30 and TRBJ1-5; a weak D match, TRBD1 (5 bases). The germline gives CDR1 GTSNPN, CDR2 SVGIG (reference sequence). The V gene lost 0 bases and the J gene lost 2 bases, with 17 bases spanning the gap. This CDR3 contains 17 residues. The CDR3 DNA reads TGTGCCTGGAGTGTACTTGGGGGGGGTATGGGCAATCAGCCCCAGCATTTT. It encodes CAWSVLGGGMGNQPQHF.

V is TRBV28 and J is TRBJ1-2, with a tentative D call TRBD1 (5 bases). The CDR3 runs 11 residues. Germline V lookup: CDR1 MDHEN, CDR2 SYDVKM. Trimming stripped 10 bases from V and 5 bases from J, with 11 bases between. The CDR3 sequence is CATARGYGYTF. CDR3 sequence (DNA): TGTGCCACCGCTCGGGGGTATGGCTACACCTTC.

The chain carries TRBV6-5 and TRBJ1-5; 10 bases line up with TRBD1. V lost 5 bases, J lost 6 bases, and 7 bases stayed unmatched. Per germline, CDR1 MNHEY and CDR2 SVGAGI. The CDR3 spans 15 residues. The CDR3 DNA follows: TGTGCCAGCAGTCGGACAGGGGGGGAGGGTCAGCCCCAGCATTTT. This gives the protein CASSRTGGEGQPQHF.

This clone came up a few times. The chain carries TRBV25-1 and TRBJ1-4, with 9 bases matching TRBD1. Germline CDR1 and CDR2: MGHDK and SYGVNS. The CDR3 runs to 14 residues. V was pared by 4 bases and J by 7 bases, with 4 bases of the junction left unmatched. The CDR3 spells CASSVTGGGEKLFF. CDR3 in DNA: TGTGCCAGCAGTGTAACAGGGGGCGGTGAAAAACTGTTTTTT.

The V and J genes are TRBV6-4 and TRBJ1-5; D gene unclear. The germline gives CDR1 MRHNA, CDR2 SNTAGT. With 4 bases removed from V and 4 bases from J, the gap between germline ends came to 17 bases. This CDR3 has 16 amino acids. DNA for the CDR3: TGTGCCAGCAGTGCCCCCGACACGTTATTGAATCAGCCCCAGCATTTT. Protein sequence: CASSAPDTLLNQPQHF.

V and J are TRBV28 and TRBJ2-7, with D possibly TRBD2 on 5 matching bases. The V and J ends lost 3 bases and 0 bases respectively, with 18 bases between them. The germline V gene has CDR1 MDHEN and CDR2 SYDVKM. The CDR3 extends over 17 amino acids. The CDR3 DNA follows: TGTGCCAGCAGTTTCGAGCTCGGACTTCTGAGCTCCTACGAGCAGTACTTC. Residues: CASSFELGLLSSYEQYF.

This chain uses TRBV3-1 (or the pseudogene TRBV3-2) with TRBJ2-7, with D perhaps matching TRBD1 (6 bases). The V and J ends lost 4 bases and 7 bases respectively, with 14 bases between them. CDR3 length: 13 residues. CDR1 is LGHDT and CDR2 is YNNKEL in the germline V gene (reference sequence). The DNA of the CDR3 is TGTGCCAGCAGCCTCCTCCGGGACATGGAGCAGTACTTC. Its translation is CASSLLRDMEQYF.

J is TRBJ2-3 and V is TRBV18, with 10 bases identical to TRBD2. Germline CDR1 is KGHSH and CDR2 is LQKENI. CDR3 length: 19 residues. V dropped 4 bases and J dropped 2; count of bases not matched to a gene: 15. CDR3 loop: CASSQKPRTSGQDTDTQYF. CDR3 in DNA: TGTGCCAGCTCACAAAAGCCTAGGACTAGCGGACAAGACACAGATACGCAGTATTTT.

This clone has a single count. The CDR3 is CASSQMTGNTIYF. The CDR3 DNA is TGTGCCAGCAGCCAAATGACAGGAAACACCATATATTTT. V is TRBV4-2 and J is TRBJ1-3; no definite D call. The V gene's germline CDR1 is LGHNA and CDR2 YNFKEQ. V lost 2 bases, J lost 4 bases, and 6 bases lay in between. The CDR3 loop spans 13 amino acids.

The chain's CDR3 is CASSYLEQNSPLHF. CDR3 nucleotides: TGTGCCAGCAGTTACCTCGAACAGAATTCACCCCTCCACTTT. The chain joins TRBV6-5 to TRBJ1-6; D is uncertain. The CDR3 contains 14 residues. V was pared by 2 bases and J by 7 bases, with 9 bases between. Germline CDR1 reads MNHEY; CDR2 reads SVGAGI.

The J gene is TRBJ2-2, the V gene TRBV5-8, with a possible D match to TRBD1 (7 bases). From germline, CDR1 is SGHTS and CDR2 YDEGEE. V lost 4 bases and J 0 bases, leaving 16 bases between the germline ends. The CDR3 sequence is 17 residues long. The CDR3 reads CASSRDRGTANTGELFF. As DNA, the CDR3 is TGTGCCAGCAGCCGGGACAGAGGGACTGCGAACACCGGGGAGCTGTTTTTT. The full variable domain, rest sourced from reference TRBV5-8 and TRBJ2-2, is EAGVTQSPTHLIKTRGQQATLRCSPISGHTSVYWYQQALGLGLQFLLWYDEGEERNRGNFPPRFSGRQFPNYSSELNVNALELEDSALYLCASSRDRGTANTGELFFGEGSRLTVL.

DNA of the CDR3: TGCAGCGTTGAACAGGGACAAGGCCGTGAAGCTTTCTTT. It codes for CSVEQGQGREAFF. This sequence joins TRBV29-1 and TRBJ1-1; possible D gene TRBD1, 6 bases. The ends were cut back, 2 bases at V and 7 bases at J, with 14 bases in the middle. The CDR3 has 13 residues. Germline values: CDR1 SQVTM, CDR2 ANQGSEA.

This clone was seen a single time. The chain recombines TRBV24-1 with TRBJ2-7; 9 bases are a match to TRBD1. There are 19 residues in the CDR3. Germline values: CDR1 KGHDR, CDR2 SFDVKD. The V gene end was trimmed by 3 bases and the J gene end by 3 bases; junction bases not matched to a gene: 17. The CDR3: CATSDTVQGAPKILYEQYF. CDR3 DNA sequence: TGTGCCACCAGTGATACAGTACAGGGGGCACCTAAAATACTCTACGAGCAGTACTTC.

This chain connects TRBV18 to TRBJ1-2, with TRBD1 identical over 9 bases. The germline CDR1 and CDR2 sequences are KGHSH and LQKENI. V shed 2 bases, J shed 8 bases, and the junction held 3 bases outside the gene matches. The CDR3 covers 13 residues. The CDR3 is CASSPDRGRGYTF. CDR3 DNA sequence: TGTGCCAGCTCACCAGACAGGGGGAGAGGCTACACCTTC.

This clone was seen a single time. The DNA for the CDR3 is TGCGCCAGCAGCTTGTCCCGGACAGGGGGCTACTACAATGAGCAGTTCTTC. Translation gives CASSLSRTGGYYNEQFF. V and J are TRBV5-1 and TRBJ2-1; 11 bases are a match to TRBD1. Germline loops: CDR1 SGHRS, CDR2 YFSETQ. The junction had 6 bases not matched to a gene; V was cut back by 1 base and J by 3 bases. CDR3 length: 17 amino acids.

This chain joins TRBV3-1 (or the pseudogene TRBV3-2) and TRBJ1-2, with TRBD1 matching over 8 bases. CDR1 LGHDT and CDR2 YNNKEL come from the germline V gene (reference sequence). This CDR3 is 14 amino acids long. Trimming cost V 4 bases and J 3 bases; bases outside gene matches: 4. CDR3 loop: CASSRDRLHYGYTF. The CDR3 nucleotides read TGTGCCAGCAGCCGGGACAGGTTACACTATGGCTACACCTTC.

The chain uses TRBV7-2 and TRBJ1-1, with D possibly being TRBD1 (6 bases). Trimming shortened V by 5 bases and J by 4 bases, and 17 bases separated the two germline ends. Per germline, CDR1 SGHTA and CDR2 FQGNSA. The CDR3 covers 15 residues. The CDR3 here is CASSPLGGRVTEAFF. The CDR3 region has the DNA TGTGCCAGCAGCCCCCTCGGGGGGCGGGTCACTGAAGCTTTCTTT.

This clone has a single count. The chain recombines TRBV7-3 with TRBJ2-2; perhaps TRBD1 as D (6 bases). In germline, CDR1 is SGHTA, CDR2 FQGTGA. The V end lost 4 bases, the J end lost 4 bases, and 13 bases lay between the germline ends. The CDR3 loop spans 15 amino acids. In DNA, the CDR3 is TGTGCCAGCAGCTGGAACAGGGCGGCCACCGGGGAGCTGTTTTTT. This encodes CASSWNRAATGELFF.

The CDR3 DNA follows: TGTGCCAGCAGCTCGACAGGGGACCCCTACAATGAGCAGTTCTTC. It is translated as CASSSTGDPYNEQFF. The chain recombines TRBV11-1 with TRBJ2-1, with TRBD1 matching over 8 bases. This CDR3 spans 15 amino acids. Unmatched junction bases numbered 4, after V lost 4 bases and J lost 2 bases. Germline assignment: CDR1 SGHAT and CDR2 FQDESV (reference sequence).

The gene calls are TRBV10-3 and TRBJ1-1; D remains ambiguous. V was trimmed by 5 bases and J by 1 base, leaving 8 bases between them. The CDR3 length is 13 residues. Germline assignment: CDR1 ENHRY and CDR2 SYGVKD. The CDR3 here is CAISPQKNTEAFF. The CDR3 DNA sequence: TGTGCCATCAGTCCACAGAAGAACACTGAAGCTTTCTTT.